The rows below give T cell receptor beta chains drawn from one sample of a study of T cell repertoires in cytomegalovirus infection. TCRdb reprocessed the reads via MiXCR and lists one record per CDR3 protein. The table shows some 20,000 distinct CDR3 sequences, with 42% occurring only once. Their antigens remain unidentified. The sequences come from CD8+ T cells from cultured PBMCs, collected from culture after CMV antigen stimulation. The receptors were gathered from a human donor in good health (CMV status not recorded). Some clones in this sample may be carry-over from other donors' samples. Each CDR3 is given without its conserved first and last residue. The D gene is left open where the match is weak. Only some rows state a clone size, as once, few, many or a class for expanded clones.

J gene: TRBJ1-2; clone size: -; V gene: TRBV6-1; D gene: -; CDR3 protein: ASSESTYNYGYT
J gene: TRBJ2-4; clone size: few; V gene: TRBV20-1; D gene: -; CDR3 protein: SARDLGGEGAKNIQY
J gene: TRBJ2-3; clone size: -; V gene: TRBV7-2; D gene: TRBD1; CDR3 protein: ASSPLPGTGGTDTQY
J gene: TRBJ2-5; clone size: few; V gene: TRBV7-8; D gene: TRBD1; CDR3 protein: ASSSLTGDSETQY
J gene: TRBJ2-7; clone size: few; V gene: TRBV7-2; D gene: TRBD2; CDR3 protein: ASQSSGGGYEQY
J gene: TRBJ1-6; clone size: few; V gene: TRBV6-2/TRBV6-3; D gene: -; CDR3 protein: ASRDSSVDNSPLH
J gene: TRBJ1-3; clone size: -; V gene: TRBV5-6; D gene: -; CDR3 protein: ASNLSSGMYRDTIY
J gene: TRBJ1-5; clone size: -; V gene: TRBV27; D gene: -; CDR3 protein: ASSLQMNQPQH
J gene: TRBJ2-1; clone size: few; V gene: TRBV19; D gene: TRBD2; CDR3 protein: ASSSGGWGDEQF
J gene: TRBJ2-1; clone size: once; V gene: TRBV28; D gene: TRBD2; CDR3 protein: ASSMGTSGGNNEQF
J gene: TRBJ1-4; clone size: -; V gene: TRBV30; D gene: -; CDR3 protein: AWSVQSAELF
J gene: TRBJ1-4; clone size: -; V gene: TRBV7-2; D gene: -; CDR3 protein: ASSPPGGSTNEKLF
J gene: TRBJ1-2; clone size: -; V gene: TRBV12-3/TRBV12-4; D gene: -; CDR3 protein: ASSLNLYGYT
J gene: TRBJ1-1; clone size: once; V gene: TRBV19; D gene: TRBD1; CDR3 protein: ATRTGTPPNTEAF
J gene: TRBJ1-2; clone size: -; V gene: TRBV7-9; D gene: -; CDR3 protein: ASSTSGPGYT
J gene: TRBJ1-5; clone size: -; V gene: TRBV6-2/TRBV6-3; D gene: -; CDR3 protein: ASTTGDILSQPQH
J gene: TRBJ2-7; clone size: few; V gene: TRBV6-2/TRBV6-3; D gene: -; CDR3 protein: ASSYLRAYEQY
J gene: TRBJ2-3; clone size: -; V gene: TRBV6-6; D gene: TRBD1; CDR3 protein: ASSWTGEGTDTQY
J gene: TRBJ2-7; clone size: many; V gene: TRBV7-6; D gene: TRBD2; CDR3 protein: ASSPRLAGDPRYEQY
J gene: TRBJ2-5; clone size: -; V gene: TRBV19; D gene: -; CDR3 protein: ASSPDLGLSEETQY
J gene: TRBJ1-6; clone size: -; V gene: TRBV27; D gene: TRBD1; CDR3 protein: ASSFQGATYNSPLH
J gene: TRBJ2-3; clone size: many; V gene: TRBV5-5; D gene: -; CDR3 protein: ASSLRGPPDTQY
J gene: TRBJ2-3; clone size: -; V gene: TRBV7-9; D gene: -; CDR3 protein: ASSLDQEVAGPADTQY
J gene: TRBJ1-6; clone size: few; V gene: TRBV7-8; D gene: -; CDR3 protein: ASSLLRVENSPLH
J gene: TRBJ2-2; clone size: -; V gene: TRBV7-6; D gene: TRBD1; CDR3 protein: ASSSGQGFSGELF
J gene: TRBJ1-3; clone size: -; V gene: TRBV7-9; D gene: TRBD1; CDR3 protein: ASSGGQSSGNTIY
J gene: TRBJ2-1; clone size: few; V gene: TRBV7-9; D gene: TRBD1; CDR3 protein: ASSLRDRGLDEQF
J gene: TRBJ2-7; clone size: -; V gene: TRBV28; D gene: -; CDR3 protein: ASSLRAALPHEQY
J gene: TRBJ2-7; clone size: -; V gene: TRBV6-1; D gene: TRBD2; CDR3 protein: ASSGGGSSYEQY
J gene: TRBJ2-4; clone size: -; V gene: TRBV2; D gene: -; CDR3 protein: ASRSDRRGKNIQY
J gene: TRBJ1-2; clone size: -; V gene: TRBV14; D gene: TRBD1; CDR3 protein: ASSQRTGIYGYT
J gene: TRBJ2-7; clone size: -; V gene: TRBV7-6; D gene: -; CDR3 protein: ASTPDAGVPYEQY
J gene: TRBJ2-7; clone size: few; V gene: TRBV7-3; D gene: TRBD2; CDR3 protein: ASSLKGSSGTYEQY
J gene: TRBJ1-2; clone size: -; V gene: TRBV20-1; D gene: -; CDR3 protein: SARGVEFTASYGYT
J gene: TRBJ1-1; clone size: few; V gene: TRBV6-2/TRBV6-3; D gene: -; CDR3 protein: ASRQGKNTEAF
J gene: TRBJ1-5; clone size: -; V gene: TRBV7-6; D gene: -; CDR3 protein: ASSYDGLRQPQH
J gene: TRBJ2-2; clone size: few; V gene: TRBV6-2/TRBV6-3; D gene: TRBD1; CDR3 protein: ASRPRDRGNTGELF
J gene: TRBJ2-2; clone size: -; V gene: TRBV19; D gene: -; CDR3 protein: ASSMQQAPLTGELF
J gene: TRBJ2-7; clone size: -; V gene: TRBV12-3/TRBV12-4; D gene: -; CDR3 protein: ASSLDSLLEQY
J gene: TRBJ1-1; clone size: -; V gene: TRBV6-8; D gene: -; CDR3 protein: ASSEGQVRSEAF
J gene: TRBJ2-7; clone size: -; V gene: TRBV27; D gene: -; CDR3 protein: ASSLSRQYYEQY
J gene: TRBJ2-4; clone size: -; V gene: TRBV7-6; D gene: TRBD1; CDR3 protein: ASSPGQGLAKNIQY
J gene: TRBJ1-4; clone size: -; V gene: TRBV12-3/TRBV12-4; D gene: -; CDR3 protein: ASSLGQALNEKLF
J gene: TRBJ2-7; clone size: -; V gene: TRBV6-6; D gene: -; CDR3 protein: ASSYRSYEQY
J gene: TRBJ2-3; clone size: -; V gene: TRBV7-2; D gene: TRBD2; CDR3 protein: ASSLWRGVDTQY
J gene: TRBJ1-5; clone size: few; V gene: TRBV4-1; D gene: -; CDR3 protein: ASSQEWPLPINQPQH